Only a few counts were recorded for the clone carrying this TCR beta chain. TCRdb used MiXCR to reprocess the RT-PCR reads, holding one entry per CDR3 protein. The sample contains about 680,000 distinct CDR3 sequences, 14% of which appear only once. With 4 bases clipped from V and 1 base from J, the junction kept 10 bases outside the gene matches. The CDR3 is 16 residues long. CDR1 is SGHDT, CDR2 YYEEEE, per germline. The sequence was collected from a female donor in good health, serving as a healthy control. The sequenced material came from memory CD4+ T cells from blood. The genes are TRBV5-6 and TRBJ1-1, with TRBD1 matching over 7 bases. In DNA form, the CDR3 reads TGTGCCAGCAGCATACAAGACAGGGCCACGAACACTGAAGCTTTCTTT. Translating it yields CASSIQDRATNTEAFF.